This T cell receptor (beta chain) comes out of a study of T cell responses to AZD1222 COVID-19 vaccine. Study-wide results and limits: After the peak T cell response, and only then, were repertoires sampled. CD4 TCRs associated with vaccination spanned spike, dominating at 160-218 and 743-854.

Using immunoSEQ multiplex PCR, the repertoire was profiled, and TCRdb retains in-frame clones only, with some absent. This repertoire shows about 140,000 clones, 70% to 90% found once; its top ten account for less than 7%. Of note for this clone: The antigen is not known.

The germline V gene encodes CDR1 SGHRS and CDR2 YFSETQ. The CDR3 is 15 residues long. V lost 3 bases and J 4 bases, leaving 16 bases between the germline ends. This clonotype originated in an adult in good health. The V gene is TRBV5-1, the J gene TRBJ1-1; possibly TRBD1 for D (5 bases). This material consisted of peripheral blood, taken on day 0 of AZD1222 vaccination. The CDR3 loop is CASSYAGPPATEAFF. The CDR3 nucleotides are TGCGCCAGCAGCTATGCGGGGCCCCCGGCCACTGAAGCTTTCTTT.